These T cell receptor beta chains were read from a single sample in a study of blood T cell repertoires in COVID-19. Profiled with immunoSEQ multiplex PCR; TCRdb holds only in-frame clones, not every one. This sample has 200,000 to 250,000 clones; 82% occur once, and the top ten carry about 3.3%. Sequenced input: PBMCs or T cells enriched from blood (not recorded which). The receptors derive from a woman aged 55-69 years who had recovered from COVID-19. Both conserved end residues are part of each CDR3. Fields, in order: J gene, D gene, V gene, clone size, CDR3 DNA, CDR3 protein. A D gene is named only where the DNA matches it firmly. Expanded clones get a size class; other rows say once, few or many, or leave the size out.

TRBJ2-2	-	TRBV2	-	TGTGCTCGACGAGGGCTAGCGAACACCGGGGAGCTGTTTTTT	CARRGLANTGELFF
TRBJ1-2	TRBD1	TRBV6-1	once	TGTGCCAGCAGTGAACCGGGACAGGGTCGTACGGGGGGCTACACCTTC	CASSEPGQGRTGGYTF
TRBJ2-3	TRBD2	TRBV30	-	TGTGCCTGGAGCCTAGGAAGCGGGGGAAGCACAGATACGCAGTATTTT	CAWSLGSGGSTDTQYF
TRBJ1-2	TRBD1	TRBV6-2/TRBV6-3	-	TGTGCCAGCAGTTACAACGGCGACAGGGTCTCTGGCTACACCTTC	CASSYNGDRVSGYTF
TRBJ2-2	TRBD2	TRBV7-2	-	TGTGCCAGCAGCCGGGGGGGGAGAAACACCGGGGAGCTGTTTTTT	CASSRGGRNTGELFF
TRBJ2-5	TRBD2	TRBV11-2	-	TGTGCCAGCAGCCCGAGGGCTAGCGGCAGGGAGACCCAGTACTTC	CASSPRASGRETQYF
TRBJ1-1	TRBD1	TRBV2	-	TGTGCCAGCTTACAGGGGAAGTCCACTGAAGCTTTCTTT	CASLQGKSTEAFF
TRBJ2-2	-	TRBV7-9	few	TGTGCCTGCGGGGAAGGGGCTGGGACCGGGGAGCTGTTTTTT	CACGEGAGTGELFF
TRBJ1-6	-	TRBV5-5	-	TGTGCCAGCTGTACCGGGACTATATATAATTCACCCCTCCACTTT	CASCTGTIYNSPLHF
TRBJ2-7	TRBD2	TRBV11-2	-	TGTGCCAGCAGCTTCCTTAGCGGGGGGATATACGAGCAGTACTTC	CASSFLSGGIYEQYF
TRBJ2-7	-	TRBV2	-	TGTGCCACCCCTGCCCAGGGGTCCGACGAGCAGTACTTC	CATPAQGSDEQYF
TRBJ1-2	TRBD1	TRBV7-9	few	TGTGCCAGCAGCCCAGCGGACAGGGGTTATGGCTACACCTTC	CASSPADRGYGYTF
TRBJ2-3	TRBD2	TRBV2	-	TGTGCCAGCGTAAAGGAGCGGGGGGTGATCAGAGATACGCAGTATTTT	CASVKERGVIRDTQYF
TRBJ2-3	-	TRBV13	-	TGTGCCAGCATCTCCCTGGCGGACACAGATACGCAGTATTTT	CASISLADTDTQYF
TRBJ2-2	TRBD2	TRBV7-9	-	TGTGCCAGCAGCTACAGCGGGAGTGTCACCGGGGAGCTGTTTTTT	CASSYSGSVTGELFF
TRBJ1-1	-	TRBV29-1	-	TGCAGCGTTACGAAGAGGGTAAGGGAAGTTGAAGCTTTCTTT	CSVTKRVREVEAFF
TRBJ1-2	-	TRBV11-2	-	TGTGCCAGCAGCTTAGATTGGAGGGATCCAAGGGGCTACACCTTC	CASSLDWRDPRGYTF
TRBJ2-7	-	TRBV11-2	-	TGTGCCAGCAGCTTATCCAACGAGCAGTACTTC	CASSLSNEQYF
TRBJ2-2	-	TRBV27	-	TGTGCCAGCAGTTCATGGGGAGTCGGGCGGAACACCGGGGAGCTGTTTTTT	CASSSWGVGRNTGELFF
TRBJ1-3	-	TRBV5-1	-	TGCGCCAGCAGCTTGGAACGGGGGTCAGGAAACACCATATATTTT	CASSLERGSGNTIYF
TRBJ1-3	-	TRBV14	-	TGTGCCAGCAGCCGGACAGTTGGAAACACCATATATTTT	CASSRTVGNTIYF
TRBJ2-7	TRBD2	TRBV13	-	TGTGCCAGCAGCTCCCGACTAGCATCCTACGAGCAGTACTTC	CASSSRLASYEQYF
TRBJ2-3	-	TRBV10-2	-	TGCGCCAGCAGTGAGTCGGACAGTAAGCCTACGCAGTATTTT	CASSESDSKPTQYF
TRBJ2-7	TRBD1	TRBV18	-	TGTGCCAGCTCACTAGCGGACAGGGGCATCACCTACGAGCAGTACTTC	CASSLADRGITYEQYF
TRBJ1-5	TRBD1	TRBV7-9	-	TGTGCCAGCAGCCAGGGGGAAGTTCAACCGTATAGCAATCAGCCCCAGCATTTT	CASSQGEVQPYSNQPQHF
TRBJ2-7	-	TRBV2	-	TGTGCCAGCAATGGACAGACCTACGAGCAGTACTTC	CASNGQTYEQYF
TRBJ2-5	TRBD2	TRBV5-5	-	TGTGCCAGCAGCTTCTTGGCTAGCGGGGAGACCCAGTACTTC	CASSFLASGETQYF
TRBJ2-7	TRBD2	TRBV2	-	TGTGCCAGCAGGGCCTTGACTAGCGGAGTGTACGGGGAGCAGTACTTC	CASRALTSGVYGEQYF
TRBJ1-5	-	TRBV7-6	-	TGTGCCCGAGGGAGGGGTAGCAATCAGCCCCAGCATTTT	CARGRGSNQPQHF
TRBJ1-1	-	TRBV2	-	TGTGCCAGCAGAAGCAGGGGGAACACTGAAGCTTTCTTT	CASRSRGNTEAFF
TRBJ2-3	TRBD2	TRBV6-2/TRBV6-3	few	TGTGCCAGCAGCCCGAGGTGGATAGCGGGGGGCACAGATACGCAGTATTTT	CASSPRWIAGGTDTQYF
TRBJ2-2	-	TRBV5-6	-	TGTGCCAGCAGCCCGCGGAACACCGGGGAGCTGTTTTTT	CASSPRNTGELFF
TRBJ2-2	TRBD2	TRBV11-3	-	TGTGCCAGCAGCTCCCCGGGGGGAGGGAACACCGGGGAGCTGTTTTTT	CASSSPGGGNTGELFF
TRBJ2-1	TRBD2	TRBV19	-	TGTGCCAGTAGTCCTACTAGCGGAGAATACAATGAGCAGTTCTTC	CASSPTSGEYNEQFF
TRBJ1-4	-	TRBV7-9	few	TGTGCCAGCAGCTTGCCAAGGGAGAAACTGTTTTTT	CASSLPREKLFF
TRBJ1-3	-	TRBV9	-	TGTGCCAGCGGACACCCAGCCGGGTCTCTCTCTGGAAACACCATATATTTT	CASGHPAGSLSGNTIYF
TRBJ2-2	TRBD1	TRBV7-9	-	TGTGCCAGCAGCTCAAGACAGGGGGTGACCGGGGAGCTGTTTTTT	CASSSRQGVTGELFF
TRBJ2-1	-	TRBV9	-	TGTGCCAGCAGCGTAGGACTCGAGCAGTTCTTC	CASSVGLEQFF
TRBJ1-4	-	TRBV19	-	TGTGCCAGTAGTCCAGGTCGATTGGAAAAACTGTTTTTT	CASSPGRLEKLFF
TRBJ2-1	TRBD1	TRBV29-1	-	TGCAGCGTTGAAAGGACAGGGGTCAATGAGCAGTTCTTC	CSVERTGVNEQFF
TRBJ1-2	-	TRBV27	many	TGTGCCAGCAGTTTGGGACAAGGTCGGGACTATGGCTACACCTTC	CASSLGQGRDYGYTF
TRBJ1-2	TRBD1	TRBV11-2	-	TGTGCCAGCAGCCCGCCTCGGACAGGGGGCGTTGGCTACACCTTC	CASSPPRTGGVGYTF
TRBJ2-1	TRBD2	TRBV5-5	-	TGTGCCACCATTTCCGCGGGGGGAGGGCAGTTCTTC	CATISAGGGQFF
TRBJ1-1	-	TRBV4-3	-	TGCGCCAGCAGCCCGGCGGTGAACACTGAAGCTTTCTTT	CASSPAVNTEAFF
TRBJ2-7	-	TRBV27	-	TGTGCCAGCAGTTTAACCGGACAGCTTTACGAGCAGTACTTC	CASSLTGQLYEQYF
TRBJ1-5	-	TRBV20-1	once	TGCAGTGCTCGAAGAGGTCAGCCCCAGCATTTT	CSARRGQPQHF
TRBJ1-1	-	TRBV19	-	TGTGCCAGTAGTACTCACAGGGTAGGTACTGAAGCTTTCTTT	CASSTHRVGTEAFF
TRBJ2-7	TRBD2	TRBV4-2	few	TGTGCCAGCAGCCCATCCGGGACTAGCAGCACCTACGAGCAGTACTTC	CASSPSGTSSTYEQYF
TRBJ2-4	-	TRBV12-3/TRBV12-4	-	TGTGCCAGCAGTTCGACAGAAAACATTCAGTACTTC	CASSSTENIQYF
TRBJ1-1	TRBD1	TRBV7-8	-	TGTGCCAGCAGAGAGGACAGGGGGACTGTGAACACTGAAGCTTTCTTT	CASREDRGTVNTEAFF
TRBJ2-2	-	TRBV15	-	TGTGCCACCAGCCGAGAATGGCCCGGGGAGCTGTTTTTT	CATSREWPGELFF
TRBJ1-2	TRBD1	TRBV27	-	TGTGCCAGCAGTGTAGGCCGACAGGGTTTGAGCGGCTACACCTTC	CASSVGRQGLSGYTF
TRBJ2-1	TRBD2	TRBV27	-	TGTGCCAGCAGTCCTATTCGGACTAGCGGGAGTAGCGGGTCCTACAATGAGCAGTTCTTC	CASSPIRTSGSSGSYNEQFF
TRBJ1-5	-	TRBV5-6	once	TGTGCCAGCAGTCAAACATATAGCAATCAGCCCCAGCATTTT	CASSQTYSNQPQHF